A single sample is the source of the 26 T cell receptor beta chains below, sequenced in a study of blood T cell repertoires in COVID-19. The data were produced by immunoSEQ multiplex PCR, yet TCRdb's version contains in-frame clones alone and is incomplete. The repertoire includes around 93,000 clones, more than 75% of them detected once, and 15% to 20% sits in the top ten. The sequencing input was peripheral blood. These receptors were collected from a man aged 80 or over with acute or convalescent COVID-19.

The chain joins TRBV27 to TRBJ1-5; D is uncertain. The CDR3 length is 14 residues. Germline V gene sequence: CDR1 MNHEY, CDR2 SMNVEV (reference sequence). V dropped 1 base and J dropped 4 bases, with 8 bases sitting between them. The CDR3 DNA sequence: TGTGCCAGCAGTTTATTAGGGAGTAATCAGCCCCAGCATTTT. Residues: CASSLLGSNQPQHF.

The chain is built from TRBV9 and TRBJ2-5; the match to TRBD2 covers 10 bases. This CDR3 region has 17 residues. Trimming cost V 3 bases and J 1 base; bases outside gene matches: 9. Germline V gives CDR1 SGDLS, CDR2 YYNGEE. The CDR3 DNA reads as TGTGCCAGCAGCGCCGGATTGGGACTAGCGCTCCAAGAGACCCAGTACTTC. It is translated as CASSAGLGLALQETQYF.

DNA of the CDR3: TGTGCCAGCAGTCTAGACAGAAGCAATCAGCCCCAGCATTTT. Amino acid sequence: CASSLDRSNQPQHF. The chain uses TRBV6-5 and TRBJ1-5; D is possibly TRBD1 (5 bases). In germline, CDR1 is MNHEY, CDR2 SVGAGI. V lost 5 bases to trimming and J lost 1 base, with 9 bases between them. The CDR3 extends over 14 amino acids.

V gene TRBV7-9 combines with J gene TRBJ2-5; TRBD2 matches at 16 bases. The germline V gene has CDR1 SEHNR and CDR2 FQNEAQ (reference sequence). CDR3 length: 17 residues. J lost 5 bases, V lost 5 bases, and 8 bases had no gene match. CDR3 sequence: CASSLGTSGGALETQYF. The CDR3 DNA follows: TGTGCCAGCAGCCTCGGGACTAGCGGGGGGGCCTTGGAGACCCAGTACTTC.

This chain uses TRBV7-8 with TRBJ1-2, with D hard to call. V lost 5 bases and J 6 bases, leaving 10 bases between the germline ends. The CDR3 spans 12 residues. CDR1 SGHVS and CDR2 FQNEAQ come from the germline V gene. This chain's CDR3 is CASSATMNGYTF. CDR3 in DNA: TGTGCCAGCAGCGCTACCATGAATGGCTACACCTTC.

This chain links TRBV27 with TRBJ2-5, with 8 bases that match TRBD1. The CDR3 consists of 12 residues. With V trimmed by 7 bases and J by 6 bases, 4 bases remained unmatched. Germline loops: CDR1 MNHEY, CDR2 SMNVEV (reference sequence). CDR3 nucleotides: TGTGCCAGCACCGACAGGGGACAGACCCAGTACTTC. Encoded protein: CASTDRGQTQYF.

In DNA, the CDR3 is TGTGCCAGCAGGCAAAGTAGTTCACCCCTCCACTTT. Amino acid sequence: CASRQSSSPLHF. The chain uses TRBV12-3 or TRBV12-4 and TRBJ1-6; no definite D call. The CDR3 is made up of 12 amino acids. The V end lost 6 bases, the J end lost 9 bases, and 9 bases lay between the germline ends.

The chain employs TRBV10-2 and TRBJ2-7; D may be TRBD2 (7 bases). Germline CDR1 reads WSHSY; CDR2 reads SAAADI. The CDR3 runs to 13 residues. Trimming pared 3 bases from V and 4 bases from J, leaving 10 bases between. The CDR3 DNA follows: TGCGCCAGCAGTGACAGGGGAGGGTACGAGCAGTACTTC. Its protein product is CASSDRGGYEQYF.

The J gene is TRBJ1-4, the V gene TRBV7-2; a possible D gene is TRBD1 (6 bases). CDR3 size: 14 residues. Trimming took off 1 base at V and 11 bases at J, with 14 bases between the two ends. Germline CDR1 reads SGHTA; CDR2 reads FQGNSA. The CDR3 DNA sequence: TGTGCCAGCAGCTTAGTCATAGGGGGTCTCAAACTGTTTTTT. This gives the protein CASSLVIGGLKLFF. The full variable domain, its missing parts supplied by reference TRBV7-2 and TRBJ1-4, is GAGVSQSPSNKVTEKGKDVELRCDPISGHTALYWYRQSLGQGLEFLIYFQGNSAPDKSGLPSDRFSAERTGGSVSTLTIQRTQQEDSAVYLCASSLVIGGLKLFFGSGTQLSVL.

This rearrangement joins TRBV11-2 to TRBJ2-7, with TRBD1 as a possible D gene (6 bases). Germline V gene lookup returns CDR1 SGHAT and CDR2 FQNNGV. V was pared by 8 bases and J by 2 bases, with 19 bases between. The CDR3 is 15 residues long. The CDR3 nucleotides are TGTGCCAGCCAGCCCCGTCCCGGACAGACCTACGAGCAGTACTTC. Its translation is CASQPRPGQTYEQYF.

The J gene is TRBJ2-3, the V gene TRBV2, with D maybe TRBD2 (7 bases). The CDR3 extends over 15 amino acids. Germline CDR1 is SNHLY and CDR2 is FYNNEI. With 7 bases removed from V and 1 base from J, the gap between germline ends came to 15 bases. This CDR3 reads CASNILRGRTDTQYF. The CDR3 nucleotides read TGTGCCAGCAATATTTTGCGGGGGCGCACAGATACGCAGTATTTT.

V gene TRBV7-9 combines with J gene TRBJ2-5, with 8 bases identical to TRBD2. Losses at the gene ends were 6 bases for V and 5 bases for J; bases not matched to a gene: 14. The CDR3 runs 16 residues. Germline CDR1 reads SEHNR; CDR2 reads FQNEAQ (reference sequence). Written as DNA, the CDR3 is TGTGCCAGCAGTTTCCCGGGACTAGGGGCTGGGGAGACCCAGTACTTC. Protein: CASSFPGLGAGETQYF. Full variable domain (outside the CDR3, taken from reference TRBV7-9 and TRBJ2-5): DTGVSQNPRHKITKRGQNVTFRCDPISEHNRLYWYRQTLGQGPEFLTYFQNEAQLEKSRLLSDRFSAERPKGSFSTLEIQRTEQGDSAMYLCASSFPGLGAGETQYFGPGTRLLVL.

This chain joins TRBV6-5 and TRBJ2-5; D ambiguous. Trimming removed 6 bases from V and 5 bases from J, with 10 bases in between. CDR1 and CDR2 from the germline V gene are MNHEY and SVGAGI. The CDR3 length is 12 residues. The CDR3 nucleotides are TGTGCCAGCAGCCAACAGTGGGAGACCCAGTACTTC. Its protein is CASSQQWETQYF.

In this sample, this clone turned up a few times. The V and J genes are TRBV28 and TRBJ1-1; the D gene is possibly TRBD1 (5 bases). The CDR3 extends over 11 amino acids. Germline V gene sequence: CDR1 MDHEN, CDR2 SYDVKM. The CDR3 nucleotides are TGTGCTACAGGCAGGAACACTGAAGCTTTCTTT. It codes for CATGRNTEAFF.

The chain has TRBV5-1 and TRBJ1-6, with 8 bases fitting TRBD1. Losses at the gene ends were 4 bases for V and 8 bases for J; bases not matched to a gene: 5. This CDR3 has 14 amino acids. Germline V gene sequence: CDR1 SGHRS, CDR2 YFSETQ. The CDR3 protein is CASSRTGGDSPLHF. The CDR3, as DNA: TGCGCCAGCAGCAGAACAGGGGGAGATTCACCCCTCCACTTT.

This clone came up once. J is TRBJ1-5 and V is TRBV19, with 10 bases identical to TRBD1. Germline V gives CDR1 LNHDA, CDR2 SQIVND (reference sequence). J was trimmed by 7 bases and V by 4 bases; bases with no gene match: 4. CDR3 length: 14 amino acids. The CDR3, as DNA: TGTGCCAGTAGTACCGGGACAGGGGCCCAGCCCCAGCATTTT. Protein: CASSTGTGAQPQHF.

The genes are TRBV2 and TRBJ2-1, with 7 nucleotides matching TRBD2. The V gene's germline CDR1 is SNHLY and CDR2 FYNNEI. Trimming at V came to 3 bases and at J to 4 bases, leaving 6 bases not matched to a gene. The length of the CDR3 is 15 residues. Here the CDR3 reads CASSEEGGYYNEQFF. CDR3 DNA: TGTGCCAGCAGTGAGGAGGGAGGGTATTACAATGAGCAGTTCTTC.

The chain recombines TRBV2 with TRBJ1-5; no definite D call. The CDR3 length is 15 residues. CDR1 and CDR2 from the germline V gene are SNHLY and FYNNEI. With 7 bases removed from V and 4 bases from J, the gap between germline ends came to 17 bases. Written as DNA, the CDR3 is TGTGCCAGCACCCGGGGTACAAACACAAATCAGCCCCAGCATTTT. This gives the protein CASTRGTNTNQPQHF.

The table lists this clone with a few counts. The CDR3 coding sequence is TGTGCCAGCAGCGTGGGGACAGAAGAGACCCAGTACTTC. It translates to CASSVGTEETQYF. The chain joins TRBV13 to TRBJ2-5, with TRBD1 matching 7 bases. Germline lookup yields CDR1 PRHDT and CDR2 FYEKMQ (reference sequence). The CDR3 consists of 13 residues. V was pared by 5 bases and J by 3 bases, with 3 bases of the junction left unmatched. The variable domain in full, with the rest retrieved from reference TRBV13 and TRBJ2-5, is AAGVIQSPRHLIKEKRETATLKCYPIPRHDTVYWYQQGPGQDPQFLISFYEKMQSDKGSIPDRFSAQQFSDYHSELNMSSLELGDSALYFCASSVGTEETQYFGPGTRLLVL.

The chain carries TRBV12-3 or TRBV12-4 and TRBJ2-7; 8 bases align to TRBD1. This CDR3 comprises 13 residues. V dropped 6 bases and J dropped 3; count of bases not matched to a gene: 4. The CDR3 sequence is CASRGGQGYEQYF. DNA of the CDR3: TGTGCCAGCAGGGGAGGACAGGGCTACGAGCAGTACTTC.

The chain has TRBV4-3 and TRBJ2-2; a possible D gene is TRBD1 (6 bases). This CDR3 is 15 amino acids long. With 0 bases removed from V and 8 bases from J, the gap between germline ends came to 13 bases. The germline CDR1 and CDR2 sequences are LGHNA and YSLEER. DNA of the CDR3: TGCGCCAGCAGCCAAGATCCCCTAGGGGGTGGGGAGCTGTTTTTT. Encoded protein: CASSQDPLGGGELFF.

This rearrangement joins TRBV19 to TRBJ2-1, with 9 positions matching TRBD2. The CDR3 runs to 14 residues. With V trimmed by 4 bases and J by 5 bases, 3 bases remained unmatched. Germline loops: CDR1 LNHDA, CDR2 SQIVND (reference sequence). CDR3 loop: CASSRTSADNEQFF. CDR3 nucleotide sequence: TGTGCCAGTAGTAGGACTAGCGCCGACAATGAGCAGTTCTTC.

J is TRBJ1-2 and V is TRBV6-2 or TRBV6-3, with D possibly TRBD1 on 6 matching bases. V was shortened by 1 base and J by 9 bases, with 12 bases between the two germline ends. Germline V gene data show CDR1 as MNHEY and CDR2 as SVGEGT. The CDR3 contains 13 residues. CDR3 DNA sequence: TGTGCCAGCAGTTACTATGGGGACACCAGCTACACCTTC. The encoded protein is CASSYYGDTSYTF.

The rearrangement uses TRBV25-1 and TRBJ2-7, with TRBD2 as a possible D gene (6 bases). The CDR3 runs to 11 residues. Germline CDR1 and CDR2: MGHDK and SYGVNS. Trimming removed 3 bases at V and 7 bases at J, with 7 bases between. The CDR3 reads CASSEGGEQYF. The CDR3, as DNA: TGTGCCAGCAGTGAGGGAGGAGAGCAGTACTTC.

V gene TRBV5-1 combines with J gene TRBJ1-1; D ambiguous. This CDR3 has 14 residues. V lost 5 bases and J 10 bases, leaving 21 bases between the germline ends. CDR1 is SGHRS, CDR2 YFSETQ, per germline. CDR3 region: CASREQDRSEGAFF. The CDR3, as DNA: TGCGCCAGCAGAGAACAAGACCGATCAGAGGGAGCTTTCTTT.

The chain recombines TRBV7-2 with TRBJ2-4; TRBD1 agrees at 7 bases. The J segment lost 3 bases and the V segment lost 7 bases, leaving 6 bases of the junction unmatched. Per germline, CDR1 SGHTA and CDR2 FQGNSA. The CDR3 is made up of 14 amino acids. Here the CDR3 reads CASNSGTDKNIQYF. DNA of the CDR3: TGTGCCAGCAACTCCGGGACAGACAAAAACATTCAGTACTTC.